This TCR beta chain is from a study of cytomegalovirus exposure and HLA in healthy donors. Whole-study context: Across 300 to 400 genotyped donors, around 80% landed in the Caucasian-associated ancestry cluster. Notes on the study in general: Association of about 17,000 TCR beta sequences with HLA alleles was found at 0.05 false discovery rate in a later analysis.

Per the germline V gene, CDR1 is SGHKS and CDR2 is YYEKEE (reference sequence). With 2 bases removed from V and 0 bases from J, the gap between germline ends came to 15 bases. The length of the CDR3 is 16 residues. This clone was recorded a few times. Its antigen is as yet unknown. PCR involved 60 Vbeta and 13 Jbeta primers. The assay was immunoSEQ multiplex PCR, and TCRdb's table has in-frame clones only and misses some. The profile shows approximately 140,000 clones, roughly 83% of them singletons. Sample: PBMCs. The chain joins TRBV5-5 to TRBJ2-7; D remains ambiguous. This clonotype was sampled from a human donor in good health. Here the CDR3 DNA reads TGTGCCAGCAGCTTTGGGCCGGCGTACCCCTCCTACGAGCAGTACTTC. Translation: CASSFGPAYPSYEQYF.